A selection of T cell receptor beta chains follows, all from one sample in a study of tumor and adjacent non-tumor tissue in lung cancer. TCRdb reprocessed the multiplex PCR reads with MiXCR, giving one entry per CDR3 protein. The sample holds about 200,000 distinct CDR3 sequences, over 55% seen once. The sequenced sample was lung tumor tissue. Receptor source: a man aged 60-69 years with non-small cell lung cancer. The CDR3 runs from the conserved cysteine through the conserved F or W. A D gene is named only where the DNA matches it firmly. The size of a clone is reported for some rows only, either as once, few or many, or as a class for expanded clones.

j_call | clone_size | d_call | v_call | cdr3_aa | cdr3_nt
TRBJ2-5 | - | TRBD2 | TRBV20-1 | CSVRTGLAGGKTQYF | TGCAGTGTCCGGACGGGACTAGCGGGAGGGAAGACCCAGTACTTC
TRBJ2-7 | - | TRBD1 | TRBV4-3 | CASSLSPGTGGYEQYF | TGCGCCAGCAGCCTGAGCCCTGGGACAGGGGGCTACGAACAGTACTTC
TRBJ2-2 | few | TRBD1 | TRBV10-3 | CAISPDRGRDTGELFF | TGTGCCATCAGCCCGGACAGGGGAAGAGACACCGGGGAGCTGTTTTTT
TRBJ2-5 | many | - | TRBV4-3 | CASSQGLTRGQETQYF | TGCGCCAGCAGCCAAGGTTTGACGAGGGGGCAAGAGACCCAGTACTTC
TRBJ2-1 | - | - | TRBV7-8 | CASSLALVMNEQFF | TGTGCCAGCAGCTTAGCGTTGGTCATGAATGAGCAGTTCTTC
TRBJ2-7 | few | TRBD1 | TRBV5-5 | CASSLDRGLTYEQYF | TGTGCCAGCAGCTTGGACAGGGGATTGACCTACGAGCAGTACTTC
TRBJ1-1 | - | - | TRBV6-1 | CASSEWRGNTEAFF | TGTGCCAGCAGTGAATGGAGGGGGAACACTGAAGCTTTCTTT
TRBJ1-5 | - | TRBD1 | TRBV7-9 | CASSPLPGQGSNRPQHF | TGTGCCAGCAGCCCCCTGCCGGGACAGGGTTCTAATCGGCCACAGCATTTT
TRBJ2-6 | - | - | TRBV20-1 | CSASRGQSSRANVLTF | TGCAGTGCTAGCCGAGGCCAAAGCTCTAGGGCCAACGTCCTGACTTTC
TRBJ1-5 | many | - | TRBV20-1 | CSARVGGMGPQHF | TGCAGTGCTAGAGTTGGAGGGATGGGGCCCCAGCATTTT
TRBJ1-2 | - | - | TRBV12-3/TRBV12-4 | CASSLAGTIASYTF | TGTGCCAGCAGTTTGGCCGGGACAATTGCGAGCTACACCTTC
TRBJ2-2 | - | - | TRBV20-1 | CSTSLFTGELFF | TGTAGTACTAGTCTGTTCACCGGGGAGCTGTTTTTT
TRBJ1-1 | once | TRBD1 | TRBV6-6 | CARLDRVGNTEAFF | TGTGCCAGGCTTGACAGGGTAGGGAACACTGAAGCTTTCTTT
TRBJ1-5 | - | - | TRBV4-2 | CASSQAWVHLKQPHHF | TGTGCCAGTAGCCAGGCGTGGGTGCATTTAAAACAGCCCCACCATTTT
TRBJ1-5 | few | - | TRBV4-2 | CASSQDPGPDQPQHF | TGTGCCAGCAGCCAAGATCCCGGGCCTGATCAGCCCCAGCATTTT
TRBJ1-1 | - | - | TRBV14 | CASSQDLGGATLKLSF | TGTGCCAGCAGCCAAGATTTAGGAGGGGCCACACTGAAACTTTCTTTT
TRBJ2-2 | once | TRBD2 | TRBV29-1 | CSVAQSGMGGAELFF | TGCAGTGTTGCCCAGAGCGGGATGGGAGGCGCGGAGCTGTTTTTT
TRBJ2-1 | - | - | TRBV4-1 | CASSQRATYVPQFF | TGCGCCAGCAGCCAAAGAGCGACTTATGTACCGCAGTTCTTC
TRBJ1-5 | - | - | TRBV6-1 | CASSEVDSGNQPQHF | TGTGCCAGCAGTGAAGTTGATAGTGGGAATCAGCCCCAACATTTT
TRBJ2-6 | once | - | TRBV4-3 | CASSQEAVSGAKVLTF | TGCGCCAGCAGCCAAGAGGCTGTGTCTGGGGCTAAAGTCCTGACTTTC
TRBJ1-1 | - | - | TRBV20-1 | CSAFTGTLSTEAFF | TGCAGTGCTTTCACCGGGACCTTGAGCACTGAAGCTTTCTTT
TRBJ2-3 | - | - | TRBV20-1 | CSAPTSYLADTQYF | TGCAGTGCCCCAACTAGCTATCTTGCAGATACGCAGTATTTT
TRBJ1-4 | many | - | TRBV29-1 | CSVEAGAHEKLFF | TGCAGCGTGGAAGCCGGGGCCCATGAAAAACTGTTTTTT
TRBJ2-3 | - | - | TRBV6-2/TRBV6-3 | CASDPVRKGQPQYF | TGTGCCAGCGATCCCGTGAGAAAAGGGCAGCCCCAGTATTTT
TRBJ2-3 | - | TRBD2 | TRBV12-3/TRBV12-4 | CASSFLAGHRITDTQYF | TGTGCCAGCAGTTTTCTAGCGGGACATCGAATCACAGATACGCAGTATTTT
TRBJ2-3 | - | TRBD2 | TRBV20-1 | CSVAPGLGTYTQYF | TGCAGTGTTGCCCCGGGACTAGGCACATATACGCAGTATTTT
TRBJ1-5 | few | - | TRBV28 | CASSLQTYSNQPQHF | TGTGCCAGCAGTTTACAGACTTATAGCAATCAGCCCCAGCATTTT
TRBJ2-1 | many | - | TRBV12-3/TRBV12-4 | CASTQGGAGVRNEQFF | TGTGCCAGCACCCAGGGGGGGGCGGGAGTGAGGAATGAGCAGTTCTTC
TRBJ1-4 | - | TRBD1 | TRBV13 | CASSQRGQRAEKLFF | TGTGCCAGCAGCCAGAGGGGACAGAGGGCTGAAAAACTGTTTTTT
TRBJ1-2 | - | - | TRBV11-2 | CAKTAGRGYGYTF | TGTGCCAAAACCGCAGGCAGAGGCTATGGCTACACCTTC
TRBJ1-2 | many | - | TRBV12-3/TRBV12-4 | CASSLRQNYGYTF | TGTGCCAGCAGTTTACGACAGAACTATGGCTACACCTTC
TRBJ1-2 | many | - | TRBV6-2/TRBV6-3 | CASNPQGRLGGYTF | TGTGCCAGCAACCCTCAAGGGCGTCTTGGTGGCTACACCTTC
TRBJ2-2 | - | TRBD1 | TRBV11-3 | CASSSQGVGTGGLFF | TGTGCCAGCAGCTCACAGGGGGTGGGCACCGGGGGGCTGTTTTTT
TRBJ2-2 | - | - | TRBV11-2 | CASRTVVGELFF | TGTGCCAGCAGGACCGTGGTCGGGGAGCTCTTTTTT
TRBJ2-2 | large | TRBD2 | TRBV6-2/TRBV6-3 | CASRAGNTGELFF | TGTGCCAGCAGAGCGGGAAATACCGGGGAGCTGTTTTTT
TRBJ2-1 | - | TRBD2 | TRBV29-1 | CSSQVAGSYNEQFF | TGCAGCTCTCAAGTAGCGGGTTCCTACAATGAGCAGTTCTTC
TRBJ2-7 | - | - | TRBV20-1 | CIASKGHNSYEQYF | TGCATTGCTAGTAAGGGACACAACTCCTACGAGCAGTATTTC
TRBJ1-1 | - | - | TRBV6-2/TRBV6-3 | CACSPRTREGTEAFF | TGTGCCTGCTCCCCCCGGACCAGGGAGGGAACTGAAGCTTTCTTT
TRBJ2-1 | many | TRBD2 | TRBV20-1 | CSARSRDYHNEQFF | TGCAGTGCTAGATCCCGGGACTACCACAATGAGCAGTTCTTC
TRBJ2-7 | - | - | TRBV4-3 | CASSRDMGLPYEQYF | TGCGCCAGCAGCCGTGACATGGGACTCCCCTACGAGCAGTACTTC
TRBJ1-2 | - | TRBD1 | TRBV5-4 | CASSRGQGYNYGYTF | TGTGCTAGCAGCCGCGGACAGGGATACAACTATGGCTACACCTTC
TRBJ2-1 | - | - | TRBV6-5 | CASSYYLSSYNEQFF | TGTGCCAGCAGTTACTACCTGAGCTCCTACAATGAGCAGTTCTTC
TRBJ2-3 | few | TRBD2 | TRBV5-6 | CASSSEGLAVYF | TGTGCCAGCAGCTCGGAGGGACTAGCGGTGTATTTT
TRBJ2-1 | - | TRBD1 | TRBV6-6 | CASSYSETGANEQFF | TGTGCCAGCAGTTACTCAGAGACAGGGGCCAATGAGCAGTTCTTC
TRBJ2-1 | - | - | TRBV20-1 | CSASAAGIYDEQFF | TGCAGTGCCTCAGCGGCAGGGATTTACGATGAGCAGTTCTTC
TRBJ2-1 | - | - | TRBV5-1 | CASSSGAGTYNEQFF | TGCGCCAGCAGCTCGGGGGCAGGGACATACAATGAGCAGTTCTTC
TRBJ1-4 | - | TRBD1 | TRBV5-1 | CASSLRRGGSEKLFF | TGCGCCAGCAGCTTGAGGAGAGGGGGCAGTGAAAAACTGTTTTTT
TRBJ2-2 | - | TRBD2 | TRBV11-3 | CASSCRGAGGYRAGELFF | TGTGCCAGTAGCTGCAGGGGAGCGGGAGGATACAGAGCCGGGGAGCTGTTTTTT
TRBJ2-1 | - | TRBD2 | TRBV20-1 | CSAPGSSGKNEQFF | TGCAGTGCCCCAGGGTCTAGCGGGAAAAATGAGCAGTTCTTC
TRBJ2-2 | - | TRBD2 | TRBV20-1 | CSARDGLAGNTGELFF | TGCAGTGCTAGAGATGGGCTAGCGGGGAACACCGGGGAGCTGTTTTTT
TRBJ2-1 | - | - | TRBV6-4 | CASSDPPDGKQFF | TGTGCTAGTAGTGACCCGCCTGATGGAAAGCAGTTCTTC
TRBJ2-2 | - | - | TRBV4-2 | CASSRVSEITRELFF | TGTGCCAGCAGCCGTGTGTCGGAGATCACCCGGGAGCTGTTTTTT
TRBJ2-1 | - | - | TRBV11-1 | CASSPAFYNEQFF | TGTGCCAGCAGTCCTGCGTTTTACAATGAGCAGTTCTTC